This T cell receptor beta chain was recorded in a study of CD8+ T cells in alopecia areata. Germline V gene sequence: CDR1 SGHVS, CDR2 FQNEAQ. Trimming shortened V by 11 bases and J by 0 bases, and 10 bases separated the two germline ends. The CDR3 has 13 amino acids. Sorting of PBMCs yielded the CD4+ and CD8+ T cells. RNA extraction was followed by reverse transcription into cDNA, which acted as the sequencing template. Profiled with immunoSEQ multiplex PCR; TCRdb holds only in-frame clones, not every one. This table holds some 170,000 clones, around 64% found once. The TCR was taken from a human donor with alopecia areata. This chain uses TRBV7-8 with TRBJ2-2; D is uncertain. The sequencing used CD8+ T cells sorted from blood, collected at week 0. CDR3 nucleotide sequence: TGTGCCGCCGACCAGCCGAACACCGGGGAGCTGTTTTTT. It translates to CAADQPNTGELFF.